Listed below are T cell receptor beta chains from one sample, sequenced in a study of blood T cells in healthy people across ages. TCRdb reprocessed the 5' RACE reads via MiXCR and lists one record per CDR3 protein. The top ten clones hold approximately 37% of a sample with 660,000 or so distinct CDR3 sequences, roughly 53% of them seen once. Specimen: blood. The receptor set was obtained from a man between 60 and 75 years old in good health. Both conserved end residues are part of each CDR3. The D gene is left open where the match is weak. Rows may omit the clone size; those that give it use once, few, many or a size class.

CDR3nt	CDR3aa	d_gene	abundance	v_gene	j_gene
TGTGCCAGCAGCCAAGCATTTGGAAAGGGGGGAAATGAGCAGTTCTTC	CASSQAFGKGGNEQFF	-	-	TRBV3-1	TRBJ2-1
TGCAGCGTCCCGGACAGGGGATATGGCTACACCTTC	CSVPDRGYGYTF	TRBD1	few	TRBV29-1	TRBJ1-2
TGCAGCGTTGAAGTCCCGACAGGGGGTCCAACCGGGGAGCTGTTTTTT	CSVEVPTGGPTGELFF	TRBD1	once	TRBV29-1	TRBJ2-2
TGCAGTGCTAGCCCCCCGAGGGCAGGAATTAACTATGGCTACACCTTC	CSASPPRAGINYGYTF	-	-	TRBV20-1	TRBJ1-2
TGTGCCAGCAGATCACCCGCGGCTCGGAACGAGCAGTACTTC	CASRSPAARNEQYF	-	-	TRBV7-9	TRBJ2-7
TGCAGTGCCCCCCCCCTCGGGACAGGGATTTACAATGAGCAGTTCTTC	CSAPPLGTGIYNEQFF	TRBD1	-	TRBV20-1	TRBJ2-1
TGCAGCGTTGAGGGGCAGGATAATTCCTACGAGCAGTACTTC	CSVEGQDNSYEQYF	-	few	TRBV29-1	TRBJ2-7
TGCAGCGTTCGACCCGGACTCAATGAGCAGTTCTTC	CSVRPGLNEQFF	-	-	TRBV29-1	TRBJ2-1
TGTGCCAGCAGCCAAGATCCGGGGACACCCCTCCACTTT	CASSQDPGTPLHF	-	-	TRBV14	TRBJ1-6
TGTGCCAGCAGTGGGGGGACAGCGTTCGGGAATTCACCCCTCCACTTT	CASSGGTAFGNSPLHF	TRBD1	-	TRBV27	TRBJ1-6
TGTGCCAGCAGCCCCCGAGGAGGAGTAGCGTACAATGAGCAGTTCTTC	CASSPRGGVAYNEQFF	-	-	TRBV9	TRBJ2-1
TGTGCCAGCAGCCACGCTGGAGGGGATTACTATGGCTACACCTTC	CASSHAGGDYYGYTF	-	-	TRBV3-1	TRBJ1-2
TGCAGTGCTACACCTAGCGGGGGTTACAATGAGCAGTTCTTC	CSATPSGGYNEQFF	TRBD2	-	TRBV20-1	TRBJ2-1
TGTGCCAGCTCACCGGGACGGGGTAGAGCTTTCTTT	CASSPGRGRAFF	-	many	TRBV18	TRBJ1-1
TGTGCCAGCAGCAGTACCGGGACTAGCGTTTCTAACGAGCAGTACTTC	CASSSTGTSVSNEQYF	-	-	TRBV21-1	TRBJ2-7
TGTGCCAGCAGTGAATGGCGGAGCTCCTACAATGAGCAGTTCTTC	CASSEWRSSYNEQFF	-	-	TRBV25-1	TRBJ2-1
TGTGCCAGCAGGATTGGAAGCCTAACCGCTGAAGCTTTCTTT	CASRIGSLTAEAFF	-	-	TRBV25-1	TRBJ1-1
TGTGCCAGCAGCCTGGGGTACGGCCCTGAAGCTTTCTTT	CASSLGYGPEAFF	-	-	TRBV4-2	TRBJ1-1
TGTGCCACCAGCACCAGGACAGGACCCCTGACCCAGCATTTT	CATSTRTGPLTQHF	TRBD1	-	TRBV15	TRBJ1-5
TGTGCCAGCAGCCAGAACCCGGGACAGGGGCGCTACACCTTC	CASSQNPGQGRYTF	TRBD1	few	TRBV3-1	TRBJ1-2
TGTGCCAGCACCAAAGGTGCTACCTACAATGAGCAGTTCTTC	CASTKGATYNEQFF	-	-	TRBV7-9	TRBJ2-1
TGCGCCAGCAGCTTGGGGCCACAGCTCCAAGAGACCCAGTACTTC	CASSLGPQLQETQYF	-	-	TRBV5-1	TRBJ2-5
TGTGCCAGCAGCGCGACAGGGGGGTTGGAGACCCAGTACTTC	CASSATGGLETQYF	TRBD1	-	TRBV5-5	TRBJ2-5
TGCAGCGCCCAAAACAGGGAACAAGAGACCCAGTACTTC	CSAQNREQETQYF	-	-	TRBV29-1	TRBJ2-5
TGTGCCAGCAGTAGGACAGGCGCAATCCTTGACTATGGCTACACCTTC	CASSRTGAILDYGYTF	TRBD1	-	TRBV7-2	TRBJ1-2
TGTGCCAGCACCCTTGGGGGTTACCGGGAGACCCAGTACTTC	CASTLGGYRETQYF	-	-	TRBV28	TRBJ2-5
TGCAGTGCTAGGAGGGCTAGCGGGGACCAAGAGACCCAGTACTTC	CSARRASGDQETQYF	TRBD2	-	TRBV20-1	TRBJ2-5
TGTGCCAGCAGCTTAGGAGTGGGCCCCCGAGAGACCCAGTACTTC	CASSLGVGPRETQYF	-	few	TRBV7-2	TRBJ2-5
TGTGCCAGCGGACAGGTGGGACAGGGACAGACCCAGTACTTC	CASGQVGQGQTQYF	TRBD1	-	TRBV3-1	TRBJ2-5
TGTGCCAGCAGCTTTGGGACAATGCAGGGGTATGGCTACACCTTC	CASSFGTMQGYGYTF	-	-	TRBV11-1	TRBJ1-2
TGTGCCATCAGAACCGGGACCACTTCCCACGAGCAGTACTTC	CAIRTGTTSHEQYF	-	few	TRBV10-3	TRBJ2-7
TGCAGCGGTTGGGGAGATGGCTACACCTTC	CSGWGDGYTF	-	-	TRBV29-1	TRBJ1-2
TGCGCCAGCAGCCAAGGGGACATGTCCTACGAGCAGTACTTC	CASSQGDMSYEQYF	-	-	TRBV4-1	TRBJ2-7
TGTGCCAGCAGGCTATCATCTTATACGCAGTATTTT	CASRLSSYTQYF	-	few	TRBV7-2	TRBJ2-3
TGTGCCAGCAAGGGACAGGGAGACGAGCAGTACTTC	CASKGQGDEQYF	TRBD1	few	TRBV2	TRBJ2-7
TGTGCCAGCAGTGACTACACTGAAGCTTTCTTT	CASSDYTEAFF	-	-	TRBV25-1	TRBJ1-1
TGTGCCAGCAGCAAAGGGACAGGGCAGACTTCAGAAGCTTTCTTT	CASSKGTGQTSEAFF	TRBD1	-	TRBV7-2	TRBJ1-1
TGTGCCAGCAGTTTAGGAGGGGGCGCCTCCTACGAGCAGTACTTC	CASSLGGGASYEQYF	-	few	TRBV5-1	TRBJ2-7
TGCGCCAGCAGCCAAGGGTGGGACAGAGGCACAGATACGCAGTATTTT	CASSQGWDRGTDTQYF	TRBD1	-	TRBV4-1	TRBJ2-3
TGTGCCAGCAGCTTAGAAGCGGGTGGAGAGACCCAGTACTTC	CASSLEAGGETQYF	-	few	TRBV7-6	TRBJ2-5
TGTGCCAGCAGTTTGCCCAGGGGAAGTGGCTACACCTTC	CASSLPRGSGYTF	-	-	TRBV12-3/TRBV12-4	TRBJ1-2
TGTGCCAGCTCCGGGACACAGAATCAGCCCCAGCATTTT	CASSGTQNQPQHF	-	-	TRBV12-3/TRBV12-4	TRBJ1-5
TGCAGTGCTAGAGTCGGGGGGGCGAGAATCACAGATACGCAGTATTTT	CSARVGGARITDTQYF	TRBD2	-	TRBV20-1	TRBJ2-3
TGCAGCGTTGAGGGACTAGCGAGCACAGATACGCAGTATTTT	CSVEGLASTDTQYF	TRBD2	-	TRBV29-1	TRBJ2-3
TGTGCCAGCAACAGCTACAAGGGGGTGAACACTGAAGCTTTCTTT	CASNSYKGVNTEAFF	-	-	TRBV11-2	TRBJ1-1
TGCAGTGCTAGATGGGGGCAGGGGATCTATGGCTACACCTTC	CSARWGQGIYGYTF	-	many	TRBV20-1	TRBJ1-2
TGCAGTGCAACCCTCTGGACAGAGGCAACTAATGAAAAACTGTTTTTT	CSATLWTEATNEKLFF	-	-	TRBV20-1	TRBJ1-4
TGTGCCAGCAGTATCGGGACACAACACTACGAGCAGTACTTC	CASSIGTQHYEQYF	-	once	TRBV28	TRBJ2-7
TGTGCCATCAGTAGCGGGGACCTCCGGGAGACCCAGTACTTC	CAISSGDLRETQYF	TRBD2	few	TRBV10-3	TRBJ2-5
TGCGCCAGCAGCGAAAACTACGAGCAGTACTTC	CASSENYEQYF	-	many	TRBV5-1	TRBJ2-7
TGCGCCAGCAGCCACTCCCTAGCGGGGGGGCGCTACGAGCAGTACTTC	CASSHSLAGGRYEQYF	TRBD2	few	TRBV4-1	TRBJ2-7
TGTGCCAGCAGCTTAGCAAGTTCTAGCGCTCAAGAGACCCAGTACTTC	CASSLASSSAQETQYF	-	-	TRBV7-2	TRBJ2-5
TGTGCCACCAGTGCCTCGACAGTAGGCTATGGCTACACCTTC	CATSASTVGYGYTF	-	-	TRBV24-1	TRBJ1-2
TGCAGTGCTAGAGACTGGGACGGAGATACGCAGTATTTT	CSARDWDGDTQYF	-	few	TRBV20-1	TRBJ2-3
TGTGCCACCAGTGATTTTAGTACGACAGGGTGGGATGGCTACACCTTC	CATSDFSTTGWDGYTF	TRBD1	-	TRBV24-1	TRBJ1-2
TGTGCCAGCAGCTTAGGCGCGGAAAGAGTTCTGCACTATGGCTACACCTTC	CASSLGAERVLHYGYTF	-	-	TRBV11-2	TRBJ1-2
TGTGCCAGCAGCCACCCCTCCGGGGGGAACCAAGAGACCCAGTACTTC	CASSHPSGGNQETQYF	TRBD2	-	TRBV3-1	TRBJ2-5
TGTGCCAGCATTCCCGACCCGACGGAGACCCAGTACTTC	CASIPDPTETQYF	-	-	TRBV6-6	TRBJ2-5
TGTGCCAGCAGCTACACGGGACATCCAATTGACAATGAGCAGTACTTC	CASSYTGHPIDNEQYF	-	-	TRBV7-9	TRBJ2-7